Below are 10 T cell receptor beta chains sequenced from a single sample in a study of radiotherapy plus CTLA-4 blockade in lung cancer (dated by TCRdb to 2016 to 2018). Library generation was performed with the immunoSEQ multiplex PCR assay. TCRdb re-hosts the immuneACCESS table, in-frame sequences only. Its copies lack some clones; in the studies checked, an unresolved V gene accounts for under half of them, and the cause for the rest is not known. This sample comprises roughly 71,000 clones, approximately 80% of them detected only once. The ten largest clones represent around 7% of the sample. The sequencing here drew on peripheral blood, taken from a patient treated with radiotherapy plus ipilimumab. The receptors come from a human donor with non-small cell lung cancer who had a complete response to radiotherapy plus ipilimumab.

The table lists this clone with a count of one. This rearrangement joins TRBV10-2 to TRBJ2-5; 7 bases are a match to TRBD1. The J segment lost 1 base and the V segment lost 6 bases, leaving 11 bases of the junction unmatched. CDR1 is WSHSY, CDR2 SAAADI, per germline. The CDR3 totals 16 residues. CDR3 nucleotides: TGCGCCAGCAGAGATGGGACACAGGGGTTCCAAGAGACCCAGTACTTC. As protein: CASRDGTQGFQETQYF.

This chain uses TRBV7-2 with TRBJ2-7; D may be TRBD1 (5 bases). This CDR3 comprises 13 residues. Germline V CDR1 and CDR2: SGHTA, FQGNSA. Trimming shortened V by 5 bases and J by 2 bases, and 10 bases separated the two germline ends. CDR3 coding DNA: TGTGCCAGCAGCACACAGGTACCCTACGAGCAGTACTTC. It specifies CASSTQVPYEQYF.

The gene calls are TRBV5-4 and TRBJ2-5, with a tentative D call TRBD1 (5 bases). The CDR3 is made up of 15 amino acids. Germline CDR1 and CDR2: SGHNT and YYREEE (reference sequence). Between the trimmed V and J ends, which lost 0 bases and 3 bases, there was a span of 12 bases. The CDR3 sequence: CASSLEGRPEETQYF. DNA of the CDR3: TGTGCCAGCAGCTTGGAGGGGCGGCCCGAAGAGACCCAGTACTTC.

The chain combines TRBV14 with TRBJ2-7; no clear D. Germline V gene sequence: CDR1 SGHDN, CDR2 FVKESK. The CDR3 runs to 13 residues. The V end lost 4 bases, the J end lost 3 bases, and 10 bases lay between the germline ends. The CDR3 spells CASSLGPDYEQYV. The CDR3, as DNA: TGTGCCAGCAGCCTTGGACCTGACTACGAGCAGTACGTC.

This chain connects TRBV11-2 to TRBJ2-1; 11 bases agree with TRBD2. The length of the CDR3 is 13 residues. CDR1 and CDR2 (germline): SGHAT, FQNNGV. With 3 bases clipped from V and 10 bases from J, the junction kept 2 bases outside the gene matches. The CDR3 loop reads CASSFGTSGEQFF. CDR3 bases: TGTGCCAGCAGCTTCGGGACTAGCGGAGAGCAGTTCTTC.

As to this clone: Different DNA sequences within this sample yield the same CDR3. The chain has TRBV9 and TRBJ1-1, with D unclear. The CDR3 loop spans 14 amino acids. V lost 0 bases to trimming and J lost 0 bases, with 6 bases between them. Germline V CDR1 and CDR2: SGDLS, YYNGEE. The CDR3 is CASSVGRMNTEAFF. In DNA, the CDR3 is TGTGCCAGCAGCGTAGGCCGGATGAACACTGAAGCTTTCTTT.

V is TRBV11-3 and J is TRBJ2-1; D ambiguous. This CDR3 is 17 amino acids long. CDR1 and CDR2 from the germline V gene are SGHNT and YENEEA. Trimming took off 1 base at V and 2 bases at J, with 15 bases between the two ends. The DNA of the CDR3 is TGTGCCAGCAGCTTAGCCGCCAGGCCGGGCCCCTACAATGAGCAGTTCTTC. Encoded protein: CASSLAARPGPYNEQFF.

V and J are TRBV6-5 and TRBJ1-5, with TRBD1 matching over 7 bases. The CDR3 spans 14 residues. Germline-derived CDR1 and CDR2 are MNHEY and SVGAGI. The V gene end was trimmed by 6 bases and the J gene end by 2 bases; junction bases not matched to a gene: 4. The CDR3: CASSRGQGNQPQHF. The CDR3 DNA reads as TGTGCCAGCAGCCGCGGACAGGGCAATCAGCCCCAGCATTTT.

The gene calls are TRBV7-9 and TRBJ2-2; the D is unclear. CDR1 SEHNR and CDR2 FQNEAQ come from the germline V gene (reference sequence). Trimming pared 5 bases from V and 0 bases from J, leaving 13 bases between. The CDR3 is made up of 16 amino acids. The CDR3 loop reads CASSDPVYPNTGELFF. CDR3 sequence (DNA): TGTGCCAGCAGCGACCCGGTCTACCCGAACACCGGGGAGCTGTTTTTT. The full variable domain, its missing parts supplied by reference TRBV7-9 and TRBJ2-2, is DTGVSQNPRHKITKRGQNVTFRCDPISEHNRLYWYRQTLGQGPEFLTYFQNEAQLEKSRLLSDRFSAERPKGSFSTLEIQRTEQGDSAMYLCASSDPVYPNTGELFFGEGSRLTVL.

The chain uses TRBV18 and TRBJ1-4; D ambiguous. Germline CDR1 and CDR2: KGHSH and LQKENI. This CDR3 is 15 amino acids long. Between the trimmed V and J ends, which lost 2 bases and 0 bases, there was a span of 7 bases. CDR3 sequence: CASSPREATNEKLFF. For the CDR3, the DNA is TGTGCCAGCTCACCAAGGGAGGCAACTAATGAAAAACTGTTTTTT. The entire variable domain, with the rest obtained from reference TRBV18 and TRBJ1-4, is as follows: NAGVMQNPRHLVRRRGQEARLRCSPMKGHSHVYWYRQLPEEGLKFMVYLQKENIIDESGMPKERFSAEFPKEGPSILRIQQVVRGDSAAYFCASSPREATNEKLFFGSGTQLSVL.